The 22 T cell receptor beta chains in this list originate from one sample, sequenced in a study of blood T cells in healthy people across ages. It was with a sample-barcoded 5' primer and a J-beta primer mix that a second PCR of roughly 6 to 12 cycles was run. TCRdb itself ran the 5' RACE reads through MiXCR, one entry per CDR3 protein. The sample carries around 1,700,000 distinct CDR3 sequences, 28% recorded once. The sequenced material came from blood. These receptors all come from a woman in her twenties or thirties in good health.

This clonotype has more than one count but fewer than ten. The chain links TRBV20-1 to TRBJ2-1; D call uncertain. The germline gives CDR1 DFQATT, CDR2 SNEGSKA (reference sequence). The CDR3 length is 13 residues. Trimming shortened V by 6 bases and J by 6 bases, and 15 bases separated the two germline ends. CDR3 loop: CSAPVVFANEQFF. The CDR3 DNA follows: TGCAGTGCGCCCGTTGTCTTCGCCAATGAGCAGTTCTTC.

V and J are TRBV5-1 and TRBJ2-1, with D possibly being TRBD2 (5 bases). Germline V gene data show CDR1 as SGHRS and CDR2 as YFSETQ. The CDR3 totals 16 residues. The V gene lost 0 bases and the J gene lost 9 bases, with 19 bases spanning the gap. The chain's CDR3 is CASSLAEKGAISEQFF. CDR3 bases: TGCGCCAGCAGCTTGGCAGAGAAGGGAGCAATTAGTGAGCAGTTCTTC.

The chain combines TRBV7-2 with TRBJ2-3; possible D gene TRBD1, 6 bases. The germline V and J ends were trimmed by 5 bases and 1 base, with 16 bases remaining between them. Germline CDR1 SGHTA, CDR2 FQGNSA. This CDR3 has 16 amino acids. The CDR3 nucleotides read TGTGCCAGCAGCGAACAAGGGGGTTTCCGCACAGATACGCAGTATTTT. It yields the protein CASSEQGGFRTDTQYF.

In its sample, this clonotype was seen a few times. The chain carries TRBV7-2 and TRBJ2-3; 7 bases line up with TRBD2. The V gene's germline CDR1 is SGHTA and CDR2 FQGNSA. J was trimmed by 1 base and V by 4 bases; bases with no gene match: 8. This CDR3 has 16 amino acids. The CDR3 reads CASSSLAAIRTDTQYF. The CDR3 coding sequence is TGTGCCAGCAGCTCGCTAGCGGCAATCCGCACAGATACGCAGTATTTT. The whole variable domain, remainder taken from reference TRBV7-2 and TRBJ2-3, is GAGVSQSPSNKVTEKGKDVELRCDPISGHTALYWYRQSLGQGLEFLIYFQGNSAPDKSGLPSDRFSAERTGGSVSTLTIQRTQQEDSAVYLCASSSLAAIRTDTQYFGPGTRLTVL.

The rearrangement joins TRBV2 to TRBJ1-5; 9 bases align to TRBD1. CDR3 length equals 15 residues. Germline V gives CDR1 SNHLY, CDR2 FYNNEI. Unmatched junction bases numbered 7, after V lost 6 bases and J lost 4 bases. The CDR3 sequence is CASSADRGPNQPQHF. The DNA of the CDR3 is TGTGCCAGCAGCGCGGACAGGGGCCCGAATCAGCCCCAGCATTTT.

This clonotype was detected only a few times. V and J are TRBV10-3 and TRBJ1-1; D may be TRBD1 (6 bases). The germline V gene has CDR1 ENHRY and CDR2 SYGVKD. The CDR3 contains 13 residues. Trimming cost V 6 bases and J 1 base, with 9 bases left between them. The CDR3 DNA is TGTGCCATCAGCGGGACACCGAACACTGAAGCTTTCTTT. Encoded protein: CAISGTPNTEAFF.

The chain couples TRBV20-1 to TRBJ2-3; 13 bases match TRBD2. V trimming: 5 bases; J trimming: 3 bases; junction bases outside the gene matches: 2. This CDR3 contains 14 residues. Germline assignment: CDR1 DFQATT and CDR2 SNEGSKA (reference sequence). The CDR3 sequence is CSALTSGRTDTQYF. The CDR3 DNA sequence: TGCAGTGCTCTGACTAGCGGGAGGACAGATACGCAGTATTTT.

The chain joins TRBV7-2 to TRBJ1-2, with 12 bases identical to TRBD1. This CDR3 contains 15 residues. Trimming removed 3 bases from V and 6 bases from J; junction bases left unmatched: 5. Germline V gene sequence: CDR1 SGHTA, CDR2 FQGNSA. Here the CDR3 DNA reads TGTGCCAGCAGCTTCCTGGGACAGGGGGCGGATGGCTACACCTTC. It specifies CASSFLGQGADGYTF.

The V and J genes are TRBV21-1 and TRBJ1-2; the table's D call of TRBD1 was not tested on the DNA. TRBV21-1 is flagged as a pseudogene. The CDR3 length is 16 residues. The CDR3 bases are TGTGCCAGCAGCAAAAGGGGTAGGACAGGGATCTATGGCTACACCTTC. Translating gives CASSKRGRTGIYGYTF.

This clonotype was seen only a few times. The gene calls are TRBV24-1 and TRBJ2-6; 10 positions agree with TRBD1. The CDR3 has 12 amino acids. From germline, CDR1 is KGHDR and CDR2 SFDVKD. V dropped 12 bases and J dropped 11; count of bases not matched to a gene: 6. CDR3 in DNA: TGTGCCGCCGGGACAGGGGATGACGTCCTGACTTTC. Translated, it gives CAAGTGDDVLTF.

This sequence joins TRBV18 and TRBJ1-4; D unresolved. CDR3 length equals 16 residues. Per the germline V gene, CDR1 is KGHSH and CDR2 is LQKENI. The V gene lost 3 bases and the J gene lost 5 bases, with 16 bases spanning the gap. The CDR3 loop is CASSPLGASVNEKLFF. The DNA for the CDR3 is TGTGCCAGCTCACCCCTGGGCGCAAGCGTGAATGAAAAACTGTTTTTT. The variable domain in full, with the rest retrieved from reference TRBV18 and TRBJ1-4, is NAGVMQNPRHLVRRRGQEARLRCSPMKGHSHVYWYRQLPEEGLKFMVYLQKENIIDESGMPKERFSAEFPKEGPSILRIQQVVRGDSAAYFCASSPLGASVNEKLFFGSGTQLSVL.

The rearrangement uses TRBV6-4 and TRBJ1-4, with D unresolved. CDR3 length: 10 residues. CDR1 is MRHNA, CDR2 SNTAGT, per germline. V lost 2 bases, J lost 10 bases, and 2 bases lay in between. The CDR3 DNA reads as TGTGCCAGCAGTGACAGAAAACTGTTTTTT. Amino acids: CASSDRKLFF.

This chain joins TRBV28 and TRBJ2-7; D gene ambiguous. This CDR3 spans 10 amino acids. With 10 bases removed from V and 4 bases from J, the gap between germline ends came to 8 bases. Germline assignment: CDR1 MDHEN and CDR2 SYDVKM. Written as DNA, the CDR3 is TGTGCCACGGTGTTGTACGAGCAGTACTTC. Residues: CATVLYEQYF.

The CDR3, as DNA: TGCGCCAGTCGACAGGGGGGGATCACTGAAGCTTTCTTT. It encodes CASRQGGITEAFF. The chain carries TRBV5-1 and TRBJ1-1, with 9 bases that match TRBD1. Germline trimming cut 8 bases from V and 4 bases from J; bases unmatched to any gene: 6. The CDR3 has 13 amino acids. Germline V gene lookup returns CDR1 SGHRS and CDR2 YFSETQ.

The chain employs TRBV10-3 and TRBJ1-5; maybe TRBD1 (5 bases). Trimming stripped 2 bases from V and 7 bases from J, with 15 bases between. Germline assignment: CDR1 ENHRY and CDR2 SYGVKD. The CDR3 covers 15 residues. The CDR3 sequence is CAISEGGGVGQPQHF. The CDR3 DNA reads TGTGCCATCAGTGAGGGGGGAGGTGTGGGACAGCCCCAGCATTTT.

The CDR3 DNA reads as TGTGCCAGCATCCTTGACGGACAGGGAAATCAGCCCCAGCATTTT. Its protein product is CASILDGQGNQPQHF. The chain joins TRBV6-6 to TRBJ1-5; TRBD1 matches 8 bases. Trimming took 7 bases from V and 4 from J; bases not matched to a gene: 9. The germline V gene encodes CDR1 MNHNY and CDR2 SVGAGI (reference sequence). The CDR3 has 15 amino acids.

V usage is TRBV29-1 and J usage is TRBJ2-3; no clear D gene. The CDR3 is made up of 15 amino acids. Trimming left V 4 bases short and J 1 base short, with 15 bases between. Germline lookup yields CDR1 SQVTM and CDR2 ANQGSEA. The CDR3 bases are TGCAGCGTTGTAGTTTGGATGCCCGGCACAGATACGCAGTATTTT. It yields the protein CSVVVWMPGTDTQYF.

This clonotype was counted many times. The chain carries TRBV12-3 or TRBV12-4 and TRBJ2-1; TRBD2 aligns across 7 bases. The CDR3 totals 14 residues. V shed 11 bases and J 3 bases; nucleotides not matched to a gene: 10. This CDR3 is CACLDGTNYNEQFF. CDR3 nucleotides: TGTGCCTGCCTCGATGGGACTAACTACAATGAGCAGTTCTTC.

J is TRBJ1-4 and V is TRBV5-1; D perhaps matches TRBD1 (5 bases). The CDR3 is 14 amino acids. With 4 bases removed from V and 7 bases from J, the gap between germline ends came to 14 bases. Germline values: CDR1 SGHRS, CDR2 YFSETQ. This CDR3 reads CASSPRGGSEKLFF. CDR3 DNA: TGCGCCAGCAGCCCCCGTGGGGGATCTGAAAAACTGTTTTTT.

Only a few counts were recorded for this clonotype. The chain carries TRBV20-1 and TRBJ2-7, with TRBD1 identical over 9 bases. The CDR3 contains 15 residues. The J segment lost 3 bases and the V segment lost 3 bases, leaving 9 bases of the junction unmatched. CDR1 is DFQATT and CDR2 is SNEGSKA in the germline V gene (reference sequence). The CDR3 bases are TGCAGTGCTAGCGTACCGGACAGGGGACGCTACGAGCAGTACTTC. Its protein product is CSASVPDRGRYEQYF.

At least ten counts were recorded for this clonotype. The chain recombines TRBV20-1 with TRBJ2-3, with D possibly being TRBD2 (6 bases). The CDR3 is 11 residues long. The germline V and J ends were trimmed by 5 bases and 5 bases, with 8 bases remaining between them. Germline V gene lookup returns CDR1 DFQATT and CDR2 SNEGSKA (reference sequence). This CDR3 is CSAGLIDTQYF. Here the CDR3 DNA reads TGCAGTGCTGGACTAATAGATACGCAGTATTTT.

The V and J genes are TRBV5-1 and TRBJ2-1; perhaps TRBD2 as D (6 bases). Germline-derived CDR1 and CDR2 are SGHRS and YFSETQ. V lost 3 bases to trimming and J lost 6 bases, with 22 bases between them. The CDR3 is made up of 17 amino acids. The CDR3 sequence is CASSWGFSSEGGNEQFF. DNA for the CDR3: TGCGCCAGCAGCTGGGGCTTCTCTAGCGAGGGAGGCAATGAGCAGTTCTTC.